The TCR beta chain under discussion was sequenced for a study of T-cell reconstitution after alpha-beta-depleted transplantation in children. The CDR3 contains 13 residues. The germline CDR1 and CDR2 sequences are SGDLS and YYNGEE. The germline V and J ends were trimmed by 6 bases and 2 bases, with 10 bases remaining between them. Researchers prepared the TCRbeta library using unique molecular identifiers, the study reports. From the PCR reads, TCRdb called clonotypes with MiXCR, one entry per CDR3 protein. The sample comprises some 400,000 distinct CDR3 sequences, roughly 22% of which are singletons, and less than 4.5% rests with the top ten. This clonotype was observed many times.

This material consisted of PBMCs from the stem cell graft donor, taken from the stem cell graft. This sequence was found in a human donor who donated a stem cell graft to a child with acute myeloid leukemia. This rearrangement joins TRBV9 to TRBJ2-3, with D hard to call. The DNA of the CDR3 is TGTGCCAGCAACGCCGGAGTCACAGATACGCAGTATTTT. It codes for CASNAGVTDTQYF.